The clone carrying this T cell receptor (beta chain) has just a few counts. Antigen specificity is unknown. Regarding time point: healthy volunteer bleed at 6 weeks. Unfractionated whole blood yielded total RNA. Individual cDNA molecules each carried unique molecular identifiers attached by the library. Per the original data handling: There were a median of approximately 100,000 TCRs per sample, with a range from about 23,224 to 750,000. TCRdb reanalysed the RACE reads using MiXCR and keeps one entry per CDR3 protein. V and J calls and clone size were set by TCRdb, not the authors. The data show about 45,000 distinct CDR3 sequences, about 3.5% seen once. The germline V gene encodes CDR1 MNHNS and CDR2 SASEGT. The V and J ends lost 7 bases and 2 bases, in that order; junction bases with no gene match: 5. The CDR3 has 15 residues. The entry originates in a study of human T cells and chemical hapten exposure. Study information: Small pooled library volume differences chiefly drove per-sample TCR yield variation. Findings of the study overall: No shift was seen in TCRs above 1 in 1000 frequency with DPC sensitization.

V is TRBV6-1 and J is TRBJ2-3; 11 bases align to TRBD2. Sequencing input: whole blood. This clonotype was sampled from a human donor in good health. Some clones in this sample may be carry-over from other donors' samples. The CDR3 bases are TGTGCCAGCATGGGACTAGCGGCTTTCACAGATACGCAGTATTTT. It translates to CASMGLAAFTDTQYF.